The sequence of this TCR beta chain was determined in a study of OX40 agonist ivuxolimab in advanced cancers. Study in general: Every 2 weeks, patients got intravenous ivuxolimab at one of six dose levels (0.01-10 mg/kg).

The CDR3 is 13 residues long. Germline CDR1 is WNHNN and CDR2 is SYGVQD (reference sequence). With 6 bases removed from V and 5 bases from J, the gap between germline ends came to 10 bases. This clone was found a few times. Clones were read by immunoSEQ multiplex PCR, and TCRdb kept only the in-frame ones, dropping some. Among approximately 58,000 clones, approximately 84% were seen once, and the ten largest hold 3%. Systemic immunosuppression or a history of autoimmune disease excluded patients. Baseline was the first blood sampling point, followed by cycle 4 day 1 and cycle 7 day 1. This chain uses TRBV10-1 with TRBJ1-4; D not certain. Sequenced material: CD4+ or CD8+ T cells sorted from blood, taken in a trial of the OX40 agonist ivuxolimab. This receptor was obtained from an adult with an advanced solid tumor such as melanoma, head and neck, liver or kidney cancer. The CDR3 DNA is TGCGCCAGCAGAAAGAGGGCCAATGAAAAACTGTTTTTT. As protein: CASRKRANEKLFF.